This T cell receptor (beta chain) was recorded in a study of T cell responses to AZD1222 COVID-19 vaccine. The CDR3 runs to 17 residues. Between the trimmed V and J ends, which lost 5 bases and 2 bases, there was a span of 20 bases. The germline CDR1 and CDR2 sequences are MDHEN and SYDVKM. Assay: immunoSEQ multiplex PCR; the TCRdb copy retains only in-frame clones and omits some. The sample lists fewer than 150,000 clones, about four fifths occurring once. The source was peripheral blood, collected on day 0 of AZD1222 vaccination. This receptor was identified in an adult in good health. The V call is TRBV28, the J call TRBJ2-3, with D possibly being TRBD2 (5 bases). Here the CDR3 DNA reads TGTGCCAGCAGTGGCCCAACCTCCACGGGGTCCACAGATACGCAGTATTTT. Translation gives CASSGPTSTGSTDTQYF.